This TCR beta chain was sequenced during a study of PD-1 blockade in classical Hodgkin lymphoma. Relapses following autologous stem cell transplantation were seen in all patients, with brentuximab vedotin exposure varying. The germline V and J ends were trimmed by 2 bases and 4 bases, with 13 bases remaining between them. This CDR3 is built from 15 residues. From germline, CDR1 is LGHNA and CDR2 YNFKEQ. This table comes from immunoSEQ multiplex PCR, and its TCRdb copy is limited to in-frame clones, with some not included. The data contain about 97,000 clones, around 80% of them singletons. Study findings and constraints: Nivolumab initiated under 1 year post-ASCT led to patient exclusion. CD8+ TCR diversity did not rise significantly by C4D1, unlike CD4+.

Of note for this clone: Its target is not known.

The sample was peripheral blood mononuclear cells (PBMCs), taken at baseline. The chain joins TRBV4-2 to TRBJ2-3, with D perhaps matching TRBD2 (5 bases). This TCR came from a human donor with classical Hodgkin lymphoma. The CDR3 DNA is TGTGCCAGCAGCCAACCAACTCCGAGGGCAGATACGCAGTATTTT. Translation: CASSQPTPRADTQYF.